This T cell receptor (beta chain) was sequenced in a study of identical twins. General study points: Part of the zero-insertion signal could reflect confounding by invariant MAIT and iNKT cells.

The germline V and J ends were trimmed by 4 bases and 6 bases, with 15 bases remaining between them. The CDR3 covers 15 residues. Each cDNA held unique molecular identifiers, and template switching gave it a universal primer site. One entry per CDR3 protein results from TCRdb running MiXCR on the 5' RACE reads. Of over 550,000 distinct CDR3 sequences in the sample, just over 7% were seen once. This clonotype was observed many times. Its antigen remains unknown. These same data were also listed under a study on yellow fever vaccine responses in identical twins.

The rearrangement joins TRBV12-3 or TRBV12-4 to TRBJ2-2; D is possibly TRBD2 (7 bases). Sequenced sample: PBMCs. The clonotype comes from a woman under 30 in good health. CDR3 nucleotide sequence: TGTGCCAGCAGTTGGGGGGGGGGGCCCTCCGGGGAGCTGTTTTTT. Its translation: CASSWGGGPSGELFF.